This TCR beta chain was sequenced for a study of breast tumors, draining lymph nodes, adjacent tissues. This clonotype was detected ten times or more. TCRdb redid the calling of the multiplex PCR reads with MiXCR, one entry per CDR3 protein. The table records over 70,000 distinct CDR3 sequences, around 29% of them present only once. Samples came from axillary lymph nodes draining the breast cancer. Specimen: axillary lymph node tissue. This receptor was taken from a female donor with breast cancer. Some clones in this sample may be carry-over from other donors' samples.

The CDR3 region has the DNA TGTGCCAGCAGCTGGGGACAGGGCTCCTACAATGAGCAGTTCTTC. Translation: CASSWGQGSYNEQFF. V gene TRBV11-2 combines with J gene TRBJ2-1, with 9 nucleotides matching TRBD1. Losses at the gene ends were 4 bases for V and 0 bases for J; bases not matched to a gene: 1. The CDR3 contains 15 residues. Germline CDR1 SGHAT, CDR2 FQNNGV.